A single sample gave rise to the 21 T cell receptor beta chains below, sequenced in a study of cytomegalovirus exposure and HLA in healthy donors. Both 60 Vbeta primers and 13 Jbeta primers went into the PCR. Produced via immunoSEQ multiplex PCR; TCRdb's table is partial and in-frame only. The sample contains over 150,000 clones, over 75% of which appear only once. The sample taken for sequencing was PBMCs. Receptors originate from a male donor in good health and CMV-seronegative.

This rearrangement joins TRBV6-5 to TRBJ1-2; D ambiguous. The CDR3 loop spans 14 amino acids. The germline V gene has CDR1 MNHEY and CDR2 SVGAGI. V was shortened by 2 bases and J by 4 bases, with 11 bases between the two germline ends. CDR3 amino acids: CASSYGRHSYGYTF. Here the CDR3 DNA reads TGTGCCAGCAGTTACGGGAGACACAGCTATGGCTACACCTTC.

The chain is built from TRBV7-2 and TRBJ2-1, with 7 bases aligning to TRBD1. The CDR3 has 14 residues. The trim removed 5 bases at V and 0 bases at J, leaving 1 base unmatched. The V gene's germline CDR1 is SGHTA and CDR2 FQGNSA. Here the CDR3 DNA reads TGTGCCAGCAGCCCAGGGGGCTCCTACAATGAGCAGTTCTTC. Amino acid sequence: CASSPGGSYNEQFF.

This clone was detected a few times. CDR3 nucleotide sequence: TGTGCCAGCAGTTTATCGATGGCAGGTCATCAGCCCCAGCATTTT. Protein product: CASSLSMAGHQPQHF. This sequence joins TRBV27 and TRBJ1-5, with D unresolved. This CDR3 region has 15 residues. Germline-derived CDR1 and CDR2 are MNHEY and SMNVEV (reference sequence). Trimming took 0 bases from V and 5 from J, leaving 11 bases between them.

The chain has TRBV28 and TRBJ2-7, with D maybe TRBD2 (6 bases). CDR1 is MDHEN and CDR2 is SYDVKM in the germline V gene. The CDR3 is 12 residues long. The V gene lost 7 bases and the J gene lost 7 bases, with 14 bases spanning the gap. CDR3 bases: TGTGCCAGCAATTACCCCGGGGGTGAGCAGTACTTC. Amino acid sequence: CASNYPGGEQYF.

The chain couples TRBV27 to TRBJ1-5, with D perhaps matching TRBD1 (5 bases). The germline gives CDR1 MNHEY, CDR2 SMNVEV (reference sequence). V gave up 3 bases and J gave up 7 bases, with 16 bases separating them. The CDR3 contains 15 residues. DNA of the CDR3: TGTGCCAGCAGTTTGGGGTATACAGGCGGACAGCCCCAGCATTTT. Its protein product is CASSLGYTGGQPQHF.

This clone was counted a single time. This chain uses TRBV6-1 with TRBJ1-1, with D tentatively TRBD1 (5 bases). Germline V lookup: CDR1 MNHNS, CDR2 SASEGT. The CDR3 totals 14 residues. V shed 6 bases and J shed 4 bases, with 15 bases lying between them. The CDR3, as DNA: TGTGCCAGCAGCGCCATCAGGGTTTCCACTGAAGCTTTCTTT. Translated: CASSAIRVSTEAFF.

CDR3 coding DNA: TGTGCCAGCGATCCCAGGGGTTATAGCAATCAGCCCCAGCATTTT. It specifies CASDPRGYSNQPQHF. This chain links TRBV6-1 with TRBJ1-5, with D maybe TRBD1 (6 bases). The CDR3 is made up of 15 amino acids. The germline V and J ends were trimmed by 8 bases and 0 bases, with 14 bases remaining between them. Germline V CDR1 and CDR2: MNHNS, SASEGT.

The V gene is TRBV6-5, the J gene TRBJ2-3, with D perhaps TRBD2 (5 bases). Germline loops: CDR1 MNHEY, CDR2 SVGAGI. The CDR3 extends over 13 amino acids. V lost 5 bases to trimming and J lost 7 bases, with 13 bases between them. In nucleotides, the CDR3 is TGTGCCAGCAGTCAGGACCTGACTAATACGCAGTATTTT. It is translated as CASSQDLTNTQYF.

This clone appeared once. The chain combines TRBV18 with TRBJ1-5; TRBD1 is a possible D gene (5 bases). Germline V gives CDR1 KGHSH, CDR2 LQKENI. The CDR3 totals 15 residues. Trimming left V 0 bases short and J 3 bases short, with 9 bases between. CDR3 protein: CASSPPAGPNQPQHF. CDR3 in DNA: TGTGCCAGCTCACCACCGGCAGGGCCCAATCAGCCCCAGCATTTT.

This sequence joins TRBV2 and TRBJ2-7; a weak D match, TRBD1 (5 bases). The CDR3 loop spans 14 amino acids. CDR1 is SNHLY, CDR2 FYNNEI, per germline. With 4 bases removed from V and 2 bases from J, the gap between germline ends came to 12 bases. The CDR3 loop is CASSVRVSAYEQYF. DNA of the CDR3: TGTGCCAGCAGTGTCAGGGTCAGTGCCTACGAGCAGTACTTC.

This CDR3 is CASSLPGYAQFF. The CDR3 nucleotides read TGTGCCAGCAGCTTACCCGGGTACGCGCAGTTCTTC. The rearrangement links TRBV7-9 to TRBJ2-1, with unresolved D. Per the germline V gene, CDR1 is SEHNR and CDR2 is FQNEAQ (reference sequence). There are 12 residues in the CDR3. Trimming took 2 bases from V and 12 from J, leaving 11 bases between them.

The chain couples TRBV10-1 to TRBJ2-1; 10 nucleotides line up with TRBD2. Per germline, CDR1 WNHNN and CDR2 SYGVQD (reference sequence). V was clipped by 4 bases and J by 9 bases; unmatched bases: 3. This CDR3 comprises 13 residues. CDR3 in DNA: TGCGCCAGCAGTGTTAGCGGGGGGTTTGAGCAGTTCTTC. Residues: CASSVSGGFEQFF.

This clone was recorded a few times. The chain recombines TRBV27 with TRBJ1-5, with 9 bases that match TRBD1. CDR1 and CDR2 (germline): MNHEY, SMNVEV (reference sequence). The junction had 13 bases not matched to a gene; V was cut back by 5 bases and J by 5 bases. CDR3 length equals 17 residues. The chain's CDR3 is CASSPGQGIGNYQPQHF. In nucleotides, the CDR3 is TGTGCCAGCAGTCCGGGACAGGGTATCGGGAACTATCAGCCCCAGCATTTT.

V and J are TRBV10-3 and TRBJ1-6; D call uncertain. Germline CDR1 is ENHRY and CDR2 is SYGVKD. CDR3 length: 12 residues. Trimming took 7 bases from V and 8 from J, leaving 9 bases between them. For the CDR3, the DNA is TGTGCCATCAACAGCGGCGATTCACCCCTCCACTTT. As protein: CAINSGDSPLHF.

The chain joins TRBV10-3 to TRBJ2-7; the D is unclear. V was cut by 1 base and J by 4 bases, with 14 bases left in between. This CDR3 comprises 15 residues. Germline loops: CDR1 ENHRY, CDR2 SYGVKD. The CDR3 loop is CAISEWIPPGYEQYF. As DNA, the CDR3 is TGTGCCATCAGTGAGTGGATCCCGCCGGGTTACGAGCAGTACTTC.

The rearrangement joins TRBV6-1 to TRBJ2-5; weak D call: TRBD2 (5 bases). This CDR3 contains 15 residues. Trimming removed 7 bases from V and 1 base from J, with 16 bases in between. Germline V gene data show CDR1 as MNHNS and CDR2 as SASEGT. The CDR3 reads CASITPRGLQETQYF. The CDR3 region has the DNA TGTGCCAGCATCACTCCCCGAGGGCTCCAAGAGACCCAGTACTTC.

The J gene is TRBJ1-1, the V gene TRBV6-5; D uncertain. Germline V CDR1 and CDR2: MNHEY, SVGAGI. V lost 10 bases and J lost 3, with 9 bases in between. The CDR3 has 11 amino acids. DNA of the CDR3: TGTGCCACAAGGGAGTACACTGAAGCTTTCTTT. Protein sequence: CATREYTEAFF.

The rearrangement joins TRBV6-5 to TRBJ1-6; D is possibly TRBD1 (6 bases). With 0 bases removed from V and 9 bases from J, the gap between germline ends came to 12 bases. Germline V gene sequence: CDR1 MNHEY, CDR2 SVGAGI. CDR3 length: 15 residues. The CDR3 DNA sequence: TGTGCCAGCAGTTACTCTTGGGGGGGCACTTCACCCCTCCACTTT. It is translated as CASSYSWGGTSPLHF.

The chain couples TRBV5-1 to TRBJ2-1; D might be TRBD2 (6 bases). The CDR3 has 16 amino acids. The germline V gene has CDR1 SGHRS and CDR2 YFSETQ. Deletions cut 1 base from V and 8 bases from J, with 19 bases between. As DNA, the CDR3 is TGCGCCAGCAGCTTGAGCTCGGGGGAATTGGTATATGAGCAGTTCTTC. Encoded protein: CASSLSSGELVYEQFF.

This chain connects TRBV15 to TRBJ1-2; D is possibly TRBD1 (5 bases). CDR3 length: 15 residues. Trimming shortened V by 0 bases and J by 8 bases, and 16 bases separated the two germline ends. Germline CDR1 LNHNV, CDR2 YYDKDF (reference sequence). The CDR3 sequence is CATSRDLQGFYGYTF. The CDR3 coding sequence is TGTGCCACCAGCAGAGATCTTCAGGGTTTTTACGGCTACACCTTC.

The chain employs TRBV6-6 and TRBJ1-3; D is perhaps TRBD1 (5 bases). V was pared by 6 bases and J by 0 bases, with 15 bases between. The germline gives CDR1 MNHNY, CDR2 SVGAGI (reference sequence). The length of the CDR3 is 16 residues. CDR3 loop: CASSQEGRRSGNTIYF. For the CDR3, the DNA is TGTGCCAGCAGCCAGGAGGGACGTCGCTCTGGAAACACCATATATTTT.